Listed here are 29 T cell receptor beta chains from one sample, sequenced in a study of tumor-infiltrating lymphocytes in primary liver carcinoma. Investigators took RNA and DNA out together from 20-30 mg of unsorted bulk tissue. Making TCR beta cDNA involved around 500 ng total RNA and a constant-region primer. Sequencing libraries for TCR beta derived from three nested multiplex PCR rounds that used slightly modified ARM-PCR. The study ran its first two PCR rounds for roughly 11 cycles each, using TRBV1-TRBV30 forward primers and a C-beta reverse primer. TCRdb re-called the multiplex PCR reads through MiXCR, storing one row per CDR3 protein. The sample has around 100,000 distinct CDR3 sequences, approximately 70% seen once. The sequencing input was liver tumor tissue from sampling region 2. Subset specified: tumor region T2, inferior pole. Receptors were obtained from a woman aged 55-75 years with primary liver carcinoma and hepatitis B virus infection.

A word on this clonotype: The final CDR3 position lacks the conserved phenylalanine or tryptophan, pointing to a likely read error. No DNA is shown, since the ends of the CDR3 on it are uncertain; the CDR3 is the one TCRdb lists. V gene TRBV11-2 combines with J gene TRBJ2-3. Looked up from germline, CDR1 is SGHAT and CDR2 is FQNNGV. The CDR3 has 13 residues if both end residues are counted. CDR3 amino acids: CASSLDRGDTQCS.

A remark on this clonotype: Since no conserved phenylalanine or tryptophan closes the CDR3, a read error is the likely cause. The rearrangement joins TRBV11-2 to TRBJ2-1; TRBD1 aligns across 11 bases. Germline CDR1 is SGHAT and CDR2 is FQNNGV. CDR3 length equals 20 residues. CDR3 DNA: TGTACCAGCAGCCTCAACCGGGACAGGGGGACCCGGGTCTCCTACAATGAGCAGTTCTCC. Protein product: CTSSLNRDRGTRVSYNEQFS.

About this clonotype: Likely a read error: the CDR3 ends without its conserved phenylalanine or tryptophan. The DNA is omitted, as the CDR3 cannot be located on it reliably, and the CDR3 follows TCRdb's listing. The V call is TRBV29-1, the J call TRBJ1-1. The V gene's germline CDR1 is SQVTM and CDR2 ANQGSEA. The CDR3 is 13 amino acids in total, end residues counted. CDR3 residues: CSVEDSEWTETFS.

To note about this clonotype: A read error is possible here, since a much larger clone lies one base away. This chain joins TRBV5-4 and TRBJ2-3, with 8 bases lining up with TRBD2. CDR1 is SGHNT and CDR2 is YYREEE in the germline V gene (reference sequence). The CDR3 runs to 15 residues. The CDR3 is CGSSSGLAVTDTQYF. The CDR3 DNA reads as TGTGGCAGCAGCTCCGGACTAGCAGTGACAGATACGCAGTATTTT. The full variable domain, with the rest looked up from reference TRBV5-4 and TRBJ2-3, is ETGVTQSPTHLIKTRGQQVTLRCSSQSGHNTVSWYQQALGQGPQFIFQYYREEENGRGNFPPRFSGLQFPNYSSELNVNALELDDSALYLCGSSSGLAVTDTQYFGPGTRLTVL.

In its sample, this clonotype was seen many times. The CDR3 nucleotides are TGTGCCAGCAGCGGCGGAGCTAGCGGGATGACAGATACGCAGTATTTT. Translation gives CASSGGASGMTDTQYF. J is TRBJ2-3 and V is TRBV4-2; 9 nucleotides align to TRBD2. This CDR3 is built from 16 residues. Germline trimming cut 5 bases from V and 3 bases from J; bases unmatched to any gene: 9. Germline lookup yields CDR1 LGHNA and CDR2 YNFKEQ.

On this clonotype itself: Possible read error: a much larger clone is one base away. The chain recombines TRBV7-9 with TRBJ2-1, with 13 bases aligning to TRBD2. Germline assignment: CDR1 SEHNR and CDR2 FQNEAQ (reference sequence). There are 17 residues in the CDR3. Trimming cost V 5 bases and J 5 bases; bases outside gene matches: 9. The CDR3 loop reads CASSLSPGLAGNNEQFF. CDR3 in DNA: TGTGCCAGCAGCCTTTCCCCGGGACTAGCGGGAAACAATGAGCAGTTCTTC.

As regards this clonotype: This may come from a read error, since a much larger clone is one base off. V gene TRBV5-4 combines with J gene TRBJ2-5; TRBD1 aligns across 9 bases. V gave up 0 bases and J gave up 5 bases; unmatched junction bases: 8. The CDR3 spans 16 residues. Per the germline V gene, CDR1 is SGHNT and CDR2 is YYREEE (reference sequence). The CDR3: CASSLGPTGGGETQYF. CDR3 coding DNA: TGTGCCAGCAGCTTGGGCCCGACAGGGGGAGGGGAGACCCAGTACTTC.

Regarding this clonotype: A read error may account for a junction end that differs from germline. This chain connects TRBV11-2 to TRBJ1-2; 8 nucleotides align to TRBD1. The germline V gene encodes CDR1 SGHAT and CDR2 FQNNGV. The CDR3 runs to 14 residues. The chain's CDR3 is CASRLEPGGYCYTF. The CDR3 nucleotides read TGTGCCAGCCGCTTAGAACCAGGGGGCTATTGCTACACCTTT.

This clonotype was detected many times. This chain joins TRBV14 and TRBJ2-1; 13 nucleotides agree with TRBD2. Losses at the gene ends were 1 base for V and 5 bases for J; bases not matched to a gene: 5. This CDR3 spans 17 amino acids. From germline, CDR1 is SGHDN and CDR2 FVKESK. CDR3 loop: CASSQVFGLAGDNEQFF. DNA for the CDR3: TGTGCCAGCAGCCAAGTATTCGGACTAGCGGGAGACAATGAGCAGTTCTTC.

As to this clonotype: Because the CDR3 is missing its conserved closing phenylalanine or tryptophan, this is likely a read error. The CDR3 bases are TGTGTCAGCAGCTCATTAGTTACGCAGTATTCT. It encodes CVSSSLVTQYS. The chain carries TRBV11-2 and TRBJ2-3; D gene unclear. The CDR3 length is 11 residues. Germline CDR1 SGHAT, CDR2 FQNNGV.

This clonotype has a single count. At one boundary the junction diverges from the germline segment, which might be a read error. V is TRBV12-5 and J is TRBJ2-1; 9 nucleotides align to TRBD1. From germline, CDR1 is LGHNT and CDR2 FRNRAP. CDR3 size: 17 residues. CDR3 DNA sequence: TGTGCTAGTGCCCCATCGGGACAGGGTACACTCTACAGTGAGCAGTTCTTC. Translated: CASAPSGQGTLYSEQFF.

To note about this clonotype: A junction boundary mismatches the germline segment, possibly from a read error. The chain joins TRBV6-6 to TRBJ2-2; D possibly corresponds to TRBD2 (6 bases). The CDR3 has 13 amino acids. Germline-derived CDR1 and CDR2 are MNHNY and SVGAGI (reference sequence). CDR3 in amino acids: CASAIHGGGELLF. The DNA for the CDR3 is TGTGCCAGTGCGATTCATGGTGGCGGGGAGCTGTTATTT.

A note on this clonotype: The junction shows a germline mismatch at one end, possibly a read error. The genes are TRBV11-3 and TRBJ2-1; D gene ambiguous. This CDR3 is built from 14 residues. CDR1 and CDR2 (germline): SGHNT, YENEEA. CDR3 protein: CARSFPSVGNEQLF. CDR3 DNA sequence: TGTGCCAGAAGCTTCCCTTCCGTTGGCAATGAACAGCTCTTC.

The chain joins TRBV11-3 to TRBJ2-1; D might be TRBD1 or TRBD2, each matching 6 bases. This CDR3 region has 13 residues. Germline CDR1 reads SGHNT; CDR2 reads YENEEA. Trimming took off 11 bases at V and 6 bases at J, with 17 bases between the two ends. The CDR3 spells CAGSAGGFNEQFF. CDR3 nucleotides: TGTGCCGGTAGTGCCGGGGGCTTCAATGAGCAGTTCTTC.

This chain uses TRBV25-1 with TRBJ2-3; 9 positions match TRBD2. The V segment lost 0 bases and the J segment 2 bases; nucleotides outside the gene matches: 12. The CDR3 totals 19 residues. In germline, CDR1 is MGHDK, CDR2 SYGVNS. In DNA, the CDR3 is TGTGCCAGCAGTGAATATCGCGGGAGGGCCCTCGGGACCACAGATACGCAGTATTTT. It encodes CASSEYRGRALGTTDTQYF. Together with reference TRBV25-1 and TRBJ2-3, the CDR3 gives the full variable domain: EADIYQTPRYLVIGTGKKITLECSQTMGHDKMYWYQQDPGMELHLIHYSYGVNSTEKGDLSSESTVSRIRTEHFPLTLESARPSHTSQYLCASSEYRGRALGTTDTQYFGPGTRLTVL.

In this sample, this clonotype turned up many times. This chain uses TRBV5-1 with TRBJ2-1, with D perhaps matching TRBD1 or TRBD2 (5 bases each). The CDR3 loop spans 12 amino acids. V lost 4 bases and J lost 11, with 13 bases in between. Germline-derived CDR1 and CDR2 are SGHRS and YFSETQ. The CDR3 bases are TGCGCCAGCAGCAAAATCCCGGGACAGCAGTTCTTC. Its translation is CASSKIPGQQFF.

This clonotype showed up many times. The chain combines TRBV4-2 with TRBJ2-7, with D perhaps matching TRBD1 (6 bases). V was shortened by 4 bases and J by 2 bases, with 12 bases between the two germline ends. The CDR3 length is 14 residues. The germline gives CDR1 LGHNA, CDR2 YNFKEQ. The CDR3 DNA reads as TGTGCCAGCAGCCGGACGGACAGTCCCTACGAGCAGTACTTC. Translated, it gives CASSRTDSPYEQYF.

This clonotype was seen at least ten times. This chain connects TRBV5-4 to TRBJ2-1; D might be TRBD1 or TRBD2, each matching 5 bases. V gave up 6 bases and J gave up 5 bases, with 21 bases separating them. CDR3 length: 16 amino acids. Per the germline V gene, CDR1 is SGHNT and CDR2 is YYREEE (reference sequence). The CDR3 loop reads CASTRGGPLPNNEQFF. CDR3 bases: TGTGCCAGCACCCGTGGGGGACCTCTTCCAAACAATGAGCAGTTCTTC.

This clonotype was observed at least ten times. This chain joins TRBV28 and TRBJ2-3; 10 positions match TRBD2. The CDR3 consists of 16 residues. Germline values: CDR1 MDHEN, CDR2 SYDVKM. The V segment lost 1 base and the J segment 2 bases; nucleotides outside the gene matches: 3. As DNA, the CDR3 is TGTGCCAGCAGTTTATCCCTAGCGGGGGCCACAGATACGCAGTATTTT. It specifies CASSLSLAGATDTQYF.

This clonotype was recorded a few times. This rearrangement joins TRBV5-1 to TRBJ2-5; TRBD2 agrees at 13 bases. The CDR3 sequence is 18 residues long. The trim removed 4 bases at V and 5 bases at J, leaving 14 bases unmatched. Germline V gene sequence: CDR1 SGHRS, CDR2 YFSETQ. The DNA of the CDR3 is TGCGCCAGCAGCCCCGGGACTAGCGGGGAGAACATTGTGGAGACCCAGTACTTC. Encoded protein: CASSPGTSGENIVETQYF.

This clonotype was picked up many times. The gene calls are TRBV4-2 and TRBJ2-7; 13 positions match TRBD2. The CDR3 is 16 residues long. The ends lost 3 bases at V and 0 bases at J; junction bases unmatched: 2. Germline assignment: CDR1 LGHNA and CDR2 YNFKEQ. The DNA for the CDR3 is TGTGCCAGCAGCCAGGGGACTAGCGGGGACTCCTACGAGCAGTACTTC. Translated: CASSQGTSGDSYEQYF.

On this clonotype: Sequence at one end of the junction differs from germline and may be a read error. This sequence joins TRBV6-6 and TRBJ1-1, with D hard to call. The CDR3 spans 17 residues. In germline, CDR1 is MNHNY, CDR2 SVGAGI (reference sequence). Here the CDR3 DNA reads TGTGTCAGCAGTTACTCGAGAGGAGGGAGAAGGGCCACTGAAGCTTTCTTT. It codes for CVSSYSRGGRRATEAFF.

This clonotype was counted a single time. The chain carries TRBV5-1 and TRBJ1-5; maybe TRBD1 (5 bases). The germline gives CDR1 SGHRS, CDR2 YFSETQ. This CDR3 comprises 15 residues. Trimming stripped 0 bases from V and 5 bases from J, with 12 bases between. The CDR3 DNA reads as TGCGCCAGCAGCTTGGGACCAGGGAGCGATCAGCCCCAGCATTTT. Protein product: CASSLGPGSDQPQHF. The variable domain in full, with the rest retrieved from reference TRBV5-1 and TRBJ1-5, is KAGVTQTPRYLIKTRGQQVTLSCSPISGHRSVSWYQQTPGQGLQFLFEYFSETQRNKGNFPGRFSGRQFSNSRSEMNVSTLELGDSALYLCASSLGPGSDQPQHFGDGTRLSIL.

This clonotype has at least ten counts. V gene TRBV7-8 combines with J gene TRBJ2-1, with no clear D. CDR3 length: 14 residues. CDR1 and CDR2 from the germline V gene are SGHVS and FQNEAQ. The V gene lost 5 bases and the J gene lost 3 bases, with 11 bases spanning the gap. In DNA, the CDR3 is TGTGCCAGCAGCCCCCTTGGTTACTACAATGAGCAGTTCTTC. Its translation is CASSPLGYYNEQFF.

This chain uses TRBV7-9 with TRBJ2-5; 9 nucleotides match TRBD2. The J call is in doubt because the DNA end fits TRBJ2-1 better. Germline V gene sequence: CDR1 SEHNR, CDR2 FQNEAQ (reference sequence). The CDR3 sequence is 14 residues long. The CDR3 sequence is CASSVSGRQETQFF. CDR3 sequence (DNA): TGTGCCAGCAGCGTAAGCGGGAGGCAAGAGACCCAGTTCTTC.

On this clonotype itself: Just one base apart from a much larger clone, this may be a read error. The chain employs TRBV28 and TRBJ2-1; TRBD2 aligns across 8 bases. V lost 5 bases, J lost 4 bases, and 7 bases stayed unmatched. The CDR3 covers 15 residues. CDR1 is MDHEN, CDR2 SYDVKM, per germline. DNA for the CDR3: TGTGCCAGCAGTCCCAGCGGGAGACGATACAATGAGCAGTTCTTC. It translates to CASSPSGRRYNEQFF.

Points on this clonotype: A much larger clone is a single base away; this may be a read error. V usage is TRBV6-1 and J usage is TRBJ2-1, with D perhaps TRBD2 (5 bases). This CDR3 is 14 amino acids long. CDR1 is MNHNS, CDR2 SASEGT, per germline. CDR3 nucleotides: TGTGTCAGCAGAAGCGGAGATTCCTACAATGAGCAGTTCTTC. This codes for CVSRSGDSYNEQFF.

Remarks on this clonotype: The junction departs from germline at one end; a sequencing error may be responsible. The V and J genes are TRBV29-1 and TRBJ2-2, with 9 bases fitting TRBD2. CDR1 is SQVTM, CDR2 ANQGSEA, per germline. CDR3 size: 14 residues. The DNA of the CDR3 is TGCAGCGTTGAGGGGACTAGCCGGACCGGGGGGCTGTCTTTT. This encodes CSVEGTSRTGGLSF.

This clonotype showed up many times. The junction differs from germline at one of its ends, possibly a read error. The chain joins TRBV29-1 to TRBJ1-2; TRBD1 agrees at 12 bases. From germline, CDR1 is SQVTM and CDR2 ANQGSEA. The CDR3 runs to 13 residues. The CDR3 spells CSVAGQGALNDPF. The CDR3 bases are TGCAGCGTTGCGGGACAGGGGGCATTGAATGACCCCTTC.